These T cell receptor beta chains were read from a single sample in a study of OX40 agonist ivuxolimab in advanced cancers. The method was immunoSEQ multiplex PCR; TCRdb's version includes in-frame clones alone and lacks a portion of them. The sample consists of about 77,000 clones, around 83% of them appearing once. The source material was CD4+ or CD8+ T cells sorted from blood, sampled in a trial of the OX40 agonist ivuxolimab. The receptors shown here come from an adult with an advanced solid tumor such as melanoma, head and neck, liver or kidney cancer. Each CDR3 is given with its conserved first and last residue. D genes are given only for firm matches. Some rows have no size entry. The others give once, few or many, or a class for an expanded clone.

abundance	d_gene	v_gene	j_gene	CDR3aa	CDR3nt
.	.	TRBV6-5	TRBJ2-6	CASTTGFVGANVLTF	TGTGCCAGCACCACAGGGTTTGTTGGGGCCAACGTCCTGACTTTC
.	.	TRBV6-5	TRBJ2-7	CASRNAGVQAYEQYF	TGTGCCAGCAGAAACGCAGGGGTTCAGGCCTACGAGCAGTACTTC
.	.	TRBV19	TRBJ2-7	CASSIYGQSYEQYF	TGTGCCAGTAGTATCTACGGACAATCCTACGAGCAGTACTTC
.	.	TRBV18	TRBJ1-1	CASSTLSTEAFF	TGTGCCAGCTCAACGCTTAGCACTGAAGCTTTCTTT
few	TRBD2	TRBV2	TRBJ2-7	CASSEESSGFSYEQYF	TGTGCCAGCAGTGAAGAATCTAGCGGCTTCTCCTACGAGCAGTACTTC
.	TRBD1	TRBV10-3	TRBJ2-7	CAIRDRGQYEQYF	TGTGCCATCAGGGACAGGGGGCAATACGAGCAGTACTTC
.	TRBD2	TRBV9	TRBJ2-3	CASSVGPGGTDTQYF	TGTGCCAGCAGCGTAGGCCCGGGGGGGACAGATACGCAGTATTTT
.	.	TRBV6-5	TRBJ1-2	CASSATGLGGGYTF	TGTGCCAGCAGTGCGACAGGCTTGGGGGGTGGCTACACCTTC
once	TRBD1	TRBV5-4	TRBJ1-4	CASSKRTGGDEKLFF	TGTGCCAGCAGCAAGAGGACAGGGGGGGATGAAAAACTGTTTTTT
.	.	TRBV30	TRBJ1-5	CACNQGPNQPQHF	TGTGCCTGTAATCAGGGGCCGAATCAGCCCCAGCATTTT
.	.	TRBV5-6	TRBJ1-6	CASSLEEGTGSPLHF	TGTGCCAGCAGCTTGGAGGAGGGGACGGGGTCACCCCTCCACTTT
once	.	TRBV5-4	TRBJ1-1	CASSLLPGRTEAFF	TGTGCCAGCAGCTTGTTACCAGGGCGGACTGAAGCTTTCTTT
.	.	TRBV19	TRBJ1-1	CASSILGGTEAFF	TGTGCCAGTAGTATACTGGGGGGGACTGAAGCTTTCTTT
.	.	TRBV27	TRBJ2-7	CASSSGRGWYF	TGTGCCAGCAGTTCCGGACGGGGTTGGTACTTC
.	TRBD1	TRBV19	TRBJ2-7	CASSITGTGGNEQYF	TGTGCCAGTAGTATTACCGGGACAGGGGGTAACGAGCAGTACTTC
few	TRBD1	TRBV7-9	TRBJ1-1	CASSSYRGRIRAEAFF	TGTGCCAGCAGCTCGTACAGGGGGCGAATACGGGCTGAAGCTTTCTTT
few	.	TRBV2	TRBJ1-5	CASSGQGGAISNQPQHF	TGTGCCAGCAGTGGCCAAGGGGGGGCTATTAGCAATCAGCCCCAGCATTTT
once	.	TRBV7-6	TRBJ1-3	CASSLVGTGNSGNTIYF	TGTGCCAGCAGCTTAGTAGGGACTGGAAACTCTGGAAACACCATATATTTT
.	.	TRBV30	TRBJ1-6	CAWSVHGTHNSPLHF	TGTGCCTGGAGTGTACACGGGACTCATAATTCACCCCTCCACTTT
.	.	TRBV5-1	TRBJ1-1	CASSLVGQGIEAFF	TGCGCCAGCAGCTTGGTCGGCCAGGGTATCGAAGCTTTCTTT
.	TRBD2	TRBV9	TRBJ2-5	CASSPRWGGETQYF	TGTGCCAGCAGCCCACGGTGGGGGGGTGAGACCCAGTACTTC
few	.	TRBV10-2	TRBJ1-1	CASSVRARGNTEAFF	TGCGCCAGCAGTGTAAGAGCTCGGGGGAACACTGAAGCTTTCTTT
once	TRBD1	TRBV30	TRBJ2-4	CAWSFQGARLIQYF	TGTGCCTGGAGTTTTCAGGGGGCGCGATTGATTCAGTACTTC
.	.	TRBV18	TRBJ2-5	CASSPSAGETQYF	TGTGCCAGCTCACCGTCTGCGGGGGAGACCCAGTACTTC
.	.	TRBV6-1	TRBJ2-5	CASSEVHQYF	TGTGCCAGCAGTGAAGTGCACCAGTACTTC
.	TRBD2	TRBV7-9	TRBJ2-1	CASSSYSGRFDEQFF	TGTGCCAGCAGCTCCTATAGCGGGAGGTTTGATGAGCAGTTCTTC
.	.	TRBV12-5	TRBJ2-2	CASGLWGQSLLAGELFF	TGTGCTAGTGGTTTATGGGGACAATCCCTTCTCGCCGGGGAGCTGTTTTTT
.	.	TRBV9	TRBJ2-5	CASSPGGTEGETQYF	TGTGCCAGCAGCCCCGGCGGGACTGAAGGAGAGACCCAGTACTTC
.	.	TRBV5-6	TRBJ1-2	CASSLVGTDGYTF	TGTGCCAGCAGCCTGGTAGGGACTGATGGCTACACCTTC
.	.	TRBV7-2	TRBJ1-2	CASTPTAMYGYTF	TGTGCCAGCACCCCTACAGCGATGTATGGCTACACCTTC
.	TRBD2	TRBV4-1	TRBJ2-2	CASSRRLAANQAPKNTGELFF	TGCGCCAGCAGCCGCAGACTAGCGGCGAATCAAGCACCAAAGAACACCGGGGAGCTGTTTTTT
.	.	TRBV18	TRBJ1-4	CASSREAPVTNEKLFF	TGTGCCAGCTCACGGGAGGCACCAGTTACTAATGAAAAACTGTTTTTT
.	.	TRBV10-1	TRBJ2-3	CASSRDGLTDTQYF	TGCGCCAGCAGCCGGGACGGTCTCACAGATACGCAGTATTTT
.	.	TRBV18	TRBJ1-1	CASSPSGPMNTEAFF	TGTGCCAGCTCACCGTCCGGACCGATGAACACTGAAGCTTTCTTT
.	.	TRBV7-2	TRBJ2-6	CASSLSQLRMGANVLTF	TGTGCCAGCAGCTTATCGCAGCTTCGAATGGGGGCCAACGTCCTGACTTTC
once	TRBD1	TRBV18	TRBJ1-6	CASSRRGTTGGNNSPLHF	TGTGCCAGCTCCCGGCGGGGGACGACAGGGGGTAATAATTCACCCCTCCACTTT
.	TRBD2	TRBV11-3	TRBJ2-7	CASSLERGGFYEQYF	TGTGCCAGCAGCTTAGAACGGGGAGGGTTCTACGAGCAGTACTTC
.	.	TRBV30	TRBJ2-7	CAWSAESYEQYF	TGTGCCTGGAGTGCTGAATCCTACGAGCAGTACTTC
.	TRBD1	TRBV7-9	TRBJ2-3	CASSLPTGGTGTQYF	TGTGCCAGCAGCTTACCGACAGGGGGCACAGGTACGCAGTATTTT
.	TRBD1	TRBV11-2	TRBJ1-1	CASSSRGTGRNTEAFF	TGTGCCAGCAGCTCCCGGGGGACAGGGAGGAACACTGAAGCTTTCTTT
once	TRBD2	TRBV5-1	TRBJ2-7	CASSREAGGNYEQYF	TGCGCCAGCAGTCGGGAAGCGGGGGGGAACTACGAGCAGTACTTC
.	TRBD1	TRBV6-5	TRBJ1-2	CASSLDRGAYGYTF	TGTGCCAGCAGTTTGGACAGGGGAGCCTATGGCTACACCTTC
.	.	TRBV27	TRBJ1-2	CASSFRGFYGYTF	TGTGCCAGCAGTTTTCGGGGATTCTATGGCTACACCTTC
.	.	TRBV6-4	TRBJ2-3	CASSAAAFGTDTQYF	TGTGCCAGCAGTGCAGCCGCCTTCGGCACAGATACGCAGTATTTT
.	.	TRBV7-9	TRBJ1-2	CASSFEKGESGYTF	TGTGCCAGCAGCTTTGAAAAGGGGGAGTCTGGCTACACCTTC
.	TRBD1	TRBV6-1	TRBJ1-1	CASSLRTGDTEAFF	TGTGCCAGCAGTCTACGGACAGGGGACACTGAAGCTTTCTTT
.	TRBD1	TRBV7-9	TRBJ1-1	CASSFRTGSTEAFF	TGTGCCAGCAGCTTCCGGACAGGGAGTACTGAAGCTTTCTTT
.	.	TRBV28	TRBJ2-5	CASTKGGQQETQYF	TGTGCCAGCACCAAAGGCGGGCAGCAAGAGACCCAGTACTTC
.	.	TRBV19	TRBJ2-5	CASSAQAGVGETQYF	TGTGCCAGTAGTGCCCAAGCAGGGGTGGGGGAGACCCAGTACTTC
.	.	TRBV19	TRBJ1-5	CASSRPHKTALSNQPQHF	TGTGCCAGTAGTAGACCGCACAAAACGGCGTTGAGCAATCAGCCCCAGCATTTT